This TCR beta chain is from a study of T cells in tumors after PD-1 blockade. The overall study: No patient had prior checkpoint blockade, systemic immunosuppression, or radiotherapy within 4 weeks. Some patients also took daily vismodegib 150 mg during anti-PD-1 treatment.

This clone was seen a single time. The antigen remains unidentified. The table came from immunoSEQ multiplex PCR; TCRdb's copy has only in-frame clones and leaves some out. The sample lists 54,000 or so clones; around three quarters were seen once. CDR3 length: 14 residues. V was pared by 3 bases and J by 6 bases, with 8 bases of the junction left unmatched. CDR1 MNHEY and CDR2 SMNVEV come from the germline V gene (reference sequence). Study results and caveats: Peripheral recruitment is suggested, as some novel exhausted tumor clones were in pre-treatment blood.

The sample here was PBMCs, taken before anti-PD-1 treatment. V gene TRBV27 combines with J gene TRBJ2-7; TRBD1 aligns across 7 bases. The sequence was obtained from a human donor with basal cell carcinoma. The CDR3 sequence is CASSFLQGFGEQYF. The DNA for the CDR3 is TGTGCCAGCAGTTTTTTACAGGGGTTCGGCGAGCAGTACTTC.